This T cell receptor beta chain was obtained from a study of CD8+ T cells in alopecia areata. The CDR3 is 13 amino acids. Germline CDR1 and CDR2: SNHLY and FYNNEI. Notes on the study in general: Tofacitinib produced a significant decrease in scalp clonality and in expanded CD8+ clones among the top 100. Mice showed clearer TCR sharing than patients did, a gap that was possibly HLA-related. In blood and scalp, many expanded lesional clones persisted during tofacitinib.

Isolated RNA was reverse transcribed into cDNA used as the sequencing template. Libraries were prepared by immunoSEQ multiplex PCR; TCRdb keeps only in-frame clonotypes and omits some of them. The sample holds about 190,000 clones, 50% to 60% seen once. Treatment defined: oral pan-JAK inhibitor, 5-10 mg twice daily. With regard to this clone: Its antigen is as yet unknown. Relative to the germline gene, one junction end is altered; a read error may explain this.

The material was CD4+ T cells sorted from blood, obtained at week 4, from a patient treated with tofacitinib. This TCR derives from a human donor with alopecia areata. The chain employs TRBV2 and TRBJ2-3; perhaps TRBD2 as D (5 bases). As DNA, the CDR3 is TGTGCCAGCAGTGAAGGGAGGAAAATCCTAGGAGATTTT. The encoded protein is CASSEGRKILGDF.